The clone carrying this T cell receptor (beta chain) has ten or more counts. What it recognizes is unknown. Using RNA template, CDR3s of TCR alpha and beta were amplified with iRepertoire arm-PCR. For one-step reverse transcription and amplification, about 90-450 ng of tissue mRNA or PBMC total RNA was used. One entry per CDR3 protein results from TCRdb running MiXCR on the multiplex PCR reads. Of tens of thousands of distinct CDR3 sequences in the sample, about 23% were seen once. The V gene's germline CDR1 is SSHAT and CDR2 FNYEAQ (reference sequence). The V and J ends lost 4 bases and 10 bases respectively, with 19 bases between them. The CDR3 is 14 amino acids. This sample was taken from a study of glioma-infiltrating T cells. Overall study results and limits: Tissue-blood divergence was below expectation in non-neoplastic patients, above in gliomas. Very few CDR3 sequences were shared between tissue and blood.

Sample: glioma tissue, nonneoplastic brain tissue, or PBMCs (not recorded which). The chain links TRBV7-7 to TRBJ2-5; D may correspond to TRBD1 or TRBD2 (5 bases each). The receptor comes from a human donor with low-grade glioma or glioblastoma, undergoing nonglioma brain surgery, or in good health (not recorded which). The CDR3 DNA sequence: TGTGCCAGCAGCTCCCAGGGACCTATTGGAGACCAGTACTTC. Translating it yields CASSSQGPIGDQYF.